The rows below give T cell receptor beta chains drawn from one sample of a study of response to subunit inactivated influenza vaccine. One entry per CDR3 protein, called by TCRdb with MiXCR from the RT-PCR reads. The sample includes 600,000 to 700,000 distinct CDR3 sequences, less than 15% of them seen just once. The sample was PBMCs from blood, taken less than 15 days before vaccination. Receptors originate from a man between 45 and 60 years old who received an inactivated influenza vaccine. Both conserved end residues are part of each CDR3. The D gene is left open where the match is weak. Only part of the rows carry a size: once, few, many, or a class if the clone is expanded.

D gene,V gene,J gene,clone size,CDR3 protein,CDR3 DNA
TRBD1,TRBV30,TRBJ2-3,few,CAWSRDRWTDTQYF,TGTGCCTGGAGCCGGGACAGGTGGACAGATACGCAGTATTTT
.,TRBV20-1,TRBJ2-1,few,CSAFHLPGRNEQFF,TGCAGTGCTTTCCACCTCCCCGGGCGGAATGAGCAGTTCTTC
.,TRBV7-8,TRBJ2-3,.,CASSLQDFFSTDTQYF,TGTGCCAGCAGCTTACAGGACTTCTTTAGCACAGATACGCAGTATTTT
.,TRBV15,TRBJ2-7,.,CATSRDWMGASYEQYF,TGTGCCACCAGCAGAGATTGGATGGGGGCAAGCTACGAGCAGTACTTC
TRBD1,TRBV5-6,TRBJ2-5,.,CASSLLGQGKEETQYF,TGTGCCAGCAGCCTACTGGGACAGGGAAAGGAAGAGACCCAGTACTTC
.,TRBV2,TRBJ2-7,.,CASSSTGTRGEQYF,TGTGCCAGCAGTTCTACCGGGACACGTGGGGAGCAGTACTTC
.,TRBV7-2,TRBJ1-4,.,CASSAPLGRKNEKLFF,TGTGCCAGCAGCGCACCCCTGGGCAGAAAGAATGAAAAACTGTTTTTT
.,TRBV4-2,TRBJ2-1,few,CASSQDWDLVRGTNEQFF,TGTGCCAGCAGCCAAGATTGGGACCTAGTCCGGGGGACCAATGAGCAGTTCTTC
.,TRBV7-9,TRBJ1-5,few,CAISLSSGGNQPQHF,TGTGCCATCAGCCTCTCGTCTGGGGGGAATCAGCCCCAGCATTTT
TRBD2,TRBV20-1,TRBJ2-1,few,CSARPNSGRAYNEQFF,TGCAGTGCTAGACCCAACAGCGGGAGGGCCTACAATGAGCAGTTCTTC
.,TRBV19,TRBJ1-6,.,CASSRKVGLQSPLHF,TGTGCCAGTAGTAGGAAGGTTGGCTTACAGTCACCCCTCCACTTT
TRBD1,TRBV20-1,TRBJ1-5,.,CSARDPQTNGTGGRQPQHF,TGCAGTGCTAGAGACCCTCAAACCAACGGGACAGGGGGCCGTCAGCCCCAGCATTTT
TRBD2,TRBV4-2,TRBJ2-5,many,CASSSGGEGRETQYF,TGTGCCAGCAGCTCGGGCGGGGAGGGGCGAGAGACCCAGTACTTC
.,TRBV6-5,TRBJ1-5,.,CASSSSGAGQPQHF,TGTGCCAGCAGTTCCTCTGGGGCAGGTCAGCCCCAGCATTTT
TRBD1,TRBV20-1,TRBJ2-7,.,CSARRDRGGEQYF,TGCAGTGCTAGACGGGACAGGGGAGGCGAGCAGTACTTC
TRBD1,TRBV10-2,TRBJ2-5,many,CASSEYPGHRGQETQYF,TGCGCCAGCAGTGAATACCCTGGGCACAGGGGGCAAGAGACCCAGTACTTC
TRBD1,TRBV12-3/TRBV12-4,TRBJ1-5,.,CASSRTGRNQPQHF,TGTGCCAGCAGTCGGACAGGGCGTAATCAGCCCCAGCATTTT
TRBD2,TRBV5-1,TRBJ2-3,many,CASSLSSGSTDTQYF,TGCGCCAGCAGCTTGTCTAGCGGGAGTACAGATACGCAGTATTTT
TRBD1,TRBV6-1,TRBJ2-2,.,CASSKNTGGAISGELFF,TGTGCCAGCAGTAAAAATACAGGGGGCGCGATCTCCGGGGAGCTGTTTTTT
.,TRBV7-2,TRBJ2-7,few,CASSLSGWPYEQYF,TGTGCCAGCAGCTTATCAGGCTGGCCCTACGAGCAGTACTTC
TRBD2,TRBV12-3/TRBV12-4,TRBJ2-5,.,CASSLLAGGEETQYF,TGTGCCAGCAGCCTACTAGCGGGGGGCGAAGAGACCCAGTACTTC
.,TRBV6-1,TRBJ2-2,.,CASSEAGLAGELFF,TGTGCCAGCAGTGAAGCGGGACTGGCCGGGGAGCTGTTTTTT
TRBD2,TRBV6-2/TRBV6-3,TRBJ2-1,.,CASVRSGGGYNEQFF,TGTGCCAGCGTCCGAAGCGGGGGAGGTTACAATGAGCAGTTCTTC
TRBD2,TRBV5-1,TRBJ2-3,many,CASSLGLAGDTQYF,TGTGCCAGCAGTTTGGGGCTAGCGGGGGATACGCAGTATTTT
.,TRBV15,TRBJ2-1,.,CATSSGTGQLKSF,TGTGCCACCAGCAGTGGAACAGGACAACTTAAGTCGTTC
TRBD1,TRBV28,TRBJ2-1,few,CASSQTGGRDEQFF,TGTGCCAGCAGCCAGACAGGGGGCCGGGATGAGCAGTTCTTC
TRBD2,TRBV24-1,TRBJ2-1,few,CATSESSGGRYNEQFF,TGTGCCACCAGTGAATCCAGCGGGGGGAGGTACAATGAGCAGTTCTTC
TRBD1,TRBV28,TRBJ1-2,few,CASSFEATGMGGYTF,TGTGCCAGCAGTTTCGAAGCGACAGGGATGGGTGGCTACACCTTC
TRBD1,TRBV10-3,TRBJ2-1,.,CAISDMGQTLWQFF,TGTGCCATCAGTGACATGGGACAGACACTGTGGCAGTTCTTC
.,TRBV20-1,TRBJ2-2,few,CSARATGFDGELFF,TGCAGTGCTAGGGCCACAGGGTTTGACGGGGAGCTGTTTTTT
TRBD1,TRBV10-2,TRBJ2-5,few,CASSGQGGRETQYF,TGCGCCAGCAGCGGACAGGGAGGAAGAGAGACCCAGTACTTC
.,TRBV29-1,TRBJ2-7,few,CSVGIGGTYEQYF,TGCAGCGTTGGCATTGGAGGAACCTACGAGCAGTACTTC